The rows below give T cell receptor beta chains drawn from one sample of a study of cytomegalovirus exposure and HLA in healthy donors. Here immunoSEQ multiplex PCR was the method, and the copy in TCRdb shows in-frame clones only, minus some. Among approximately 150,000 clones listed, around 77% were seen once. The sequenced sample consisted of PBMCs. Receptors originate from a woman aged 40 to 50 in good health and CMV-seronegative. Both conserved end residues are part of each CDR3. Fields, in order: D gene, clone size, J gene, V gene, CDR3 protein, CDR3 DNA. D genes are given only for firm matches. Expanded clones get a size class; other rows say once, few or many, or leave the size out.

>NA|NA|TRBJ2-7|TRBV30
CAWTPSGDIPYEQYF
TGTGCCTGGACCCCCTCCGGGGATATCCCCTACGAGCAGTACTTC
>NA|NA|TRBJ1-1|TRBV5-1
CASSSSVMNTEAFF
TGCGCCAGCAGCTCGTCGGTTATGAACACTGAAGCTTTCTTT
>TRBD1|NA|TRBJ1-5|TRBV5-8
CASSPGQGQPQHF
TGTGCCAGCAGCCCTGGACAGGGTCAGCCCCAGCATTTT
>NA|few|TRBJ1-1|TRBV6-5
CASSRGGTEAFF
TGTGCCAGTAGTAGGGGAGGCACTGAAGCTTTCTTT
>TRBD1|few|TRBJ1-1|TRBV6-5
CASTETGTGEAFF
TGTGCCAGCACCGAAACCGGGACAGGTGAAGCTTTCTTT
>TRBD2|NA|TRBJ2-5|TRBV9
CASSVSPGGLRETQYF
TGTGCCAGCAGCGTATCTCCGGGAGGGTTAAGGGAGACCCAGTACTTC
>TRBD1|NA|TRBJ1-1|TRBV14
CASSQERGTGAFF
TGTGCCAGCAGCCAAGAGAGGGGGACAGGAGCTTTCTTT
>TRBD2|NA|TRBJ2-2|TRBV2
CASSGLASGELFF
TGTGCCAGCAGTGGACTAGCGTCCGGGGAGCTGTTTTTT
>NA|NA|TRBJ2-2|TRBV2
CASSTSGWELFF
TGTGCCAGCAGTACCTCCGGGTGGGAGCTGTTTTTT
>TRBD1|NA|TRBJ1-5|TRBV27
CASSKDRGVGQPQHF
TGTGCCAGCAGTAAGGACAGGGGCGTGGGTCAGCCCCAGCATTTT
>NA|NA|TRBJ2-1|TRBV30
CAWSVESVARYNEQFF
TGTGCCTGGAGTGTCGAGAGTGTAGCGCGTTACAATGAGCAGTTCTTC
>NA|few|TRBJ1-2|TRBV27
CASSRAGTNYGYTF
TGTGCCAGCAGCCGGGCGGGGACTAACTATGGCTACACCTTC
>NA|once|TRBJ2-7|TRBV28
CASSLPPTYEQYF
TGTGCCAGCAGTTTACCGCCTACCTACGAGCAGTACTTC
>TRBD1|NA|TRBJ2-7|TRBV28
CASSSGQGTYEQYF
TGTGCCAGCAGTTCGGGACAGGGGACCTACGAGCAGTACTTC
>TRBD1|few|TRBJ1-2|TRBV5-1
CASTQGSTNYGYTF
TGCGCCAGCACACAGGGGAGTACTAACTATGGCTACACCTTC
>NA|NA|TRBJ1-1|TRBV30
CAWSRGWTEAFF
TGTGCCTGGAGTAGGGGGTGGACTGAAGCTTTCTTT
>NA|NA|TRBJ2-7|TRBV6-6
CASSYRTAYEQYF
TGTGCCAGCAGTTACCGGACAGCCTACGAGCAGTACTTC
>TRBD1|NA|TRBJ2-6|TRBV2
CASSFTGTGGSGANVLTF
TGTGCCAGCAGTTTTACCGGGACAGGGGGCTCTGGGGCCAACGTCCTGACTTTC
>NA|NA|TRBJ2-1|TRBV5-8
CASSGVGVGEQFF
TGTGCCAGCTCTGGCGTCGGGGTGGGGGAGCAGTTCTTC
>NA|once|TRBJ2-1|TRBV19
CASTAGFAYNEQFF
TGTGCCAGTACGGCGGGATTCGCCTACAATGAGCAGTTCTTC
>NA|once|TRBJ2-3|TRBV7-9
CASSPRDTQYF
TGTGCCAGCAGCCCGAGGGATACGCAGTATTTT
>TRBD1|NA|TRBJ1-5|TRBV6-5
CASSPGQGGNQPQHF
TGTGCCAGCAGCCCCGGACAGGGGGGCAATCAGCCCCAGCATTTT
>TRBD2|NA|TRBJ2-2|TRBV13
CASSLIGGGPNTGELFF
TGTGCCAGCAGCTTAATTGGGGGAGGGCCGAACACCGGGGAGCTGTTTTTT
>NA|NA|TRBJ1-5|TRBV30
CAWSAGYEQPQHF
TGTGCCTGGAGTGCAGGGTACGAGCAGCCCCAGCATTTT
>NA|NA|TRBJ1-2|TRBV7-9
CASSLVSGGYTF
TGTGCCAGCAGCTTAGTTAGTGGTGGCTACACCTTC
>TRBD1|NA|TRBJ1-4|TRBV5-4
CASSRQGADEKLFF
TGTGCCAGCAGCCGTCAGGGGGCTGATGAAAAACTGTTTTTT
>NA|NA|TRBJ2-1|TRBV5-6
CASSFYSNEQFF
TGTGCCAGCAGCTTTTATTCCAATGAGCAGTTCTTC
>NA|few|TRBJ2-5|TRBV5-5
CASSYQTYQETQYF
TGTGCCAGCAGCTATCAGACATACCAAGAGACCCAGTACTTC
>TRBD2|NA|TRBJ2-1|TRBV7-2
CASSLRWQASGNNEQFF
TGTGCCAGCAGCTTAAGGTGGCAGGCTAGCGGGAACAATGAGCAGTTCTTC
>NA|NA|TRBJ1-2|TRBV28
CASSFEGGYGYTF
TGTGCCAGCAGTTTTGAGGGGGGGTATGGCTACACCTTC
>TRBD1|NA|TRBJ2-6|TRBV18
CASSPRTGGTGANVLTF
TGTGCCAGCTCACCGCGGACAGGGGGCACTGGGGCCAACGTCCTGACTTTC
>NA|NA|TRBJ2-5|TRBV5-1
CASSWGGGETQYF
TGCGCCAGCAGCTGGGGAGGGGGTGAGACCCAGTACTTC
>NA|NA|TRBJ1-1|TRBV28
CASSPSAGVTEAFF
TGTGCCAGCAGTCCCTCGGCAGGCGTCACTGAAGCTTTCTTT
>NA|NA|TRBJ1-5|TRBV7-3
CASSQGQDQPQHF
TGTGCCAGCAGCCAGGGACAAGATCAGCCCCAGCATTTT
>NA|NA|TRBJ2-7|TRBV6-6
CAITPDSSYEQYF
TGTGCCATCACTCCCGACAGCTCCTACGAGCAGTACTTC
>TRBD1|NA|TRBJ2-6|TRBV29-1
CSVPTGTPGANVLTF
TGCAGCGTCCCGACAGGGACCCCTGGGGCCAACGTCCTGACTTTC
>NA|NA|TRBJ1-5|TRBV7-3
CASSGGFNQPQHF
TGTGCCAGCAGCGGCGGCTTCAATCAGCCCCAGCATTTT
>NA|few|TRBJ1-2|TRBV28
CASSLDRYYGYTF
TGTGCCAGCAGCCTTGACAGGTACTATGGCTACACCTTC
>TRBD2|few|TRBJ2-1|TRBV5-1
CASSETSGYNEQFF
TGCGCCAGCAGCGAGACTAGCGGGTACAATGAGCAGTTCTTC
>TRBD1|NA|TRBJ1-2|TRBV18
CASSPDRGWDGYTF
TGTGCCAGCTCACCAGACAGGGGATGGGATGGCTACACCTTC
>TRBD1|NA|TRBJ1-1|TRBV27
CASSQGAGTEAFF
TGTGCCAGCAGTCAGGGGGCGGGAACTGAAGCTTTCTTT
>TRBD1|NA|TRBJ1-2|TRBV6-1
CATTWTGTNYGYTF
TGTGCCACCACCTGGACAGGGACAAACTATGGCTACACCTTC
>TRBD1|NA|TRBJ2-2|TRBV10-3
CAISEGRGLSPGELFF
TGTGCCATCAGTGAAGGCAGGGGGCTTTCCCCCGGGGAGCTGTTTTTT
>TRBD2|NA|TRBJ2-2|TRBV27
CASTRLAGGTGELFF
TGTGCCAGCACCCGACTAGCGGGAGGGACCGGGGAGCTGTTTTTT
>NA|NA|TRBJ2-4|TRBV9
CASSPDLAKNIQYF
TGTGCCAGCAGTCCCGACTTAGCCAAAAACATTCAGTACTTC
>NA|NA|TRBJ2-1|TRBV6-4
CASSDRAGRGEQFF
TGTGCCAGCAGTGACCGGGCGGGCCGCGGTGAGCAGTTCTTC
>NA|NA|TRBJ1-1|TRBV27
CASKADRQNTEAFF
TGTGCCAGCAAAGCTGACAGACAGAACACTGAAGCTTTCTTT
>NA|NA|TRBJ2-5|TRBV5-1
CASSFNAQGETQYF
TGCGCCAGCAGCTTTAACGCACAGGGCGAGACCCAGTACTTC
>NA|NA|TRBJ2-2|TRBV29-1
CSVDSGPLAGELFF
TGCAGCGTTGATTCAGGGCCCTTAGCCGGGGAGCTGTTTTTT
>TRBD2|NA|TRBJ2-1|TRBV5-1
CASSPTSGRFHEQFF
TGCGCCAGCAGCCCAACTAGCGGGAGATTTCATGAGCAGTTCTTC
>TRBD1|once|TRBJ2-2|TRBV18
CASSPRTGATGELFF
TGTGCCAGCTCACCCAGGACAGGGGCCACCGGGGAGCTGTTTTTT
>TRBD2|NA|TRBJ2-1|TRBV15
CATSSPRTSGSYNEQFF
TGTGCCACCAGCAGCCCACGGACTAGCGGGAGCTACAATGAGCAGTTCTTC
>NA|NA|TRBJ2-7|TRBV28
CASMNRTYYEQYF
TGTGCCAGCATGAACAGAACCTACTACGAGCAGTACTTC
>TRBD1|NA|TRBJ2-2|TRBV10-3
CAIWSGQGLTGELFF
TGTGCCATCTGGTCGGGACAGGGCCTGACCGGGGAGCTGTTTTTT
>TRBD2|NA|TRBJ2-5|TRBV27
CASSPTTLAGRETQYF
TGTGCCAGCAGTCCAACGACGCTAGCGGGAAGAGAGACCCAGTACTTC
>TRBD1|NA|TRBJ1-1|TRBV28
CASSRDSYTEAFF
TGTGCCAGCAGTCGGGACAGCTACACTGAAGCTTTCTTT
>NA|NA|TRBJ2-3|TRBV9
CASSVGFSGTDTQYF
TGTGCCAGCAGCGTAGGTTTTAGCGGCACAGATACGCAGTATTTT
>TRBD2|few|TRBJ2-7|TRBV19
CASSGGGFPAGYEQYF
TGTGCCAGTAGTGGGGGGGGATTTCCCGCCGGCTACGAGCAGTACTTC